This section outlines one TCR beta chain sequence together with its context. The CDR3 totals 15 residues. The V end was cut by 6 bases, the J end by 0 bases, with 13 bases between. Germline values: CDR1 MGHDK, CDR2 SYGVNS. The data are from a study of CD8+CD57+ T cells in acquired aplastic anemia. Sequencing was done on patients that had shown CD8+CD57+ cell expansion by flow cytometry. The TCR beta profiling, which covered VDJ combination and CDR3 sequence, was carried out using genomic DNA as the template. TCRdb redid the calling of the reads with MiXCR, one entry per CDR3 protein. The sample includes around 430,000 distinct CDR3 sequences, under 40% of them seen just once.

The clonotype was recovered from a human donor with aplastic anemia. The chain employs TRBV25-1 and TRBJ2-3; no clear D gene. Sequencing input: sorted CD4+, CD8+, or CD8+CD57+ T cells (not recorded which) from PBMCs. The CDR3 nucleotides read TGTGCCAGCAGCCAACGTGTTGGCAGCACAGATACGCAGTATTTT. Protein: CASSQRVGSTDTQYF.